This T cell receptor (beta chain) is from a study of blood T cell repertoires in COVID-19. Background on the study: Researchers got acute and convalescent COVID-19 samples from the United States, Italy and Spain. Sources were T cells, B-cell-depleted T cells, or PBMCs; the material itself was cDNA or gDNA.

Authors' analysis steps: For nucleated cells, counts were estimated from reference gene primer amplification. The protocol was immunoSEQ multiplex PCR, while the TCRdb copy is restricted to in-frame clones and leaves out a portion. That table supplies the V and J calls and clone size; D and trimming were determined from the DNA. The table shows over 75,000 clones, with approximately 88% occurring only once. V was clipped by 0 bases and J by 0 bases, with 14 bases between them. The CDR3 has 17 amino acids. CDR1 WNHNN and CDR2 SYGVQD come from the germline V gene (reference sequence). This clonotype was obtained from a woman aged 80 or over with active or convalescent COVID-19. Sequenced input: peripheral blood. This rearrangement joins TRBV10-1 to TRBJ1-1; no definite D call. The CDR3 DNA follows: TGCGCCAGCAGTGAGTCGCGAGGGCCCGAGATGAACACTGAAGCTTTCTTT. Its translation: CASSESRGPEMNTEAFF.